This entry describes one T cell receptor (beta chain). Its cognate antigen has yet to be identified. Base qualities are not provided; no much larger clone lies one nucleotide away. The library was built by means of the immunoSEQ multiplex PCR assay. For the multiplex PCR, a mixture combining 60 forward primers for TCR Vbeta segments and 13 reverse primers for TCR Jbeta segments was used. The CDR3 region of rearranged TCR beta genes was amplified from genomic DNA with a multiplex PCR assay. The Illumina HiSeq System was used to sequence the amplified TCR beta libraries as 87-base-pair reads. On the authors' methods: In a later analysis, 70 million to 95 million unique TCR beta chains were counted across the approximately 670 repertoires, and roughly 9.9 million of these chains were shared by at least two donors. Raw reads were error-corrected and collapsed into unique sequences by a nearest-neighbor algorithm in which closely related sequences were merged to remove PCR and sequencing errors. Alignment of CDR3 sequences to IMGT reference sequences was used to assign V, D and J gene segments. Each retained sequence needed at least a six-nucleotide match to both a V gene segment and a J gene segment. Rearrangements were classified as productive when the CDR3 lacked stop codons and remained in frame with V and J, and all other rearrangements were classified as non-productive. CDR3 was defined according to IMGT convention as the region running from the second conserved V-encoded cysteine to the conserved J-encoded phenylalanine. Sequences without an unambiguous match to a single V gene segment were excluded from the earlier analysis of 500 to 700 of the donors. In an earlier analysis of 450 to 750 of the donors, a V segment was called functional when productive rearrangements were above 56.7%, and segregating when the standard deviation between donors exceeded 5%. A statistical classification framework was developed to diagnose cytomegalovirus status using the catalog of TCR beta chain sequences. A later analysis assigned V and J genes by comparing TCR nucleotide sequences with IMGT/GENE-DB human TR gene sequences. Using the TCRdist pipeline, a later analysis assigned CDR3 sequences along with most-parsimonious VDJ recombination scenarios. In a later analysis, every TCR beta chain was defined by the combination of its CDR3 amino acid sequence and its V-gene family, and reads without a unique V-gene family were dropped. In a later analysis, approximately 640 highly shared, low-generation-probability nucleotide sequences were removed to address suspected cross-contamination and a sequencing artifact. In a later analysis, a clonal expansion index for each public chain was calculated from normalized within-repertoire ranks of inferred template counts. In a later analysis, generation probabilities were computed using a VDJ recombination model fitted to out-of-frame rearrangements, and the results were checked against IGoR. A later analysis scored TCR-TCR, TCR-HLA and TCR-CMV co-occurrence with hypergeometric tests, applying a repertoire-size bias correction to TCR pairs. In a later analysis, false discovery rates were estimated by permuting HLA or CMV assignments 20 times. In a later analysis, co-occurring TCRs were grouped using DBSCAN, with TCRdist sequence similarity added in when clustering inside HLA-allele-positive subsets. Repertoires with fewer than 30,000 or more than 120,000 public chains were left out of co-occurrence clustering, as were four to six repertoires with anomalous nucleotide sharing. This is the immuneACCESS table as TCRdb keeps it, with only in-frame sequences that have V and J called. A part of the clones is gone; compared with another copy, unresolved V genes explain less than half, and the rest is unexplained. V, J and clone size were drawn from that table, and D and trimming were deduced from the DNA. This sample has 150,000 to 200,000 clones in its table, and around 83% of those were observed once. In total, the top ten clones hold 1.1% of the sample.

This entry belongs to a study of cytomegalovirus exposure and HLA in healthy donors (dated by TCRdb to 2017 to 2019). At the level of the whole study: An earlier analysis of several hundred of the donors reported approximately 280 Gb of sequence data and roughly 120 million unique TCR beta sequences obtained from approximately 180 million T cells. Using immunosequencing, the study profiled T cell repertoires from 500 to 800 subjects and related those repertoires to cytomegalovirus serostatus. In an earlier analysis of about 590 of the donors, high-throughput TCR beta sequencing was used to judge whether each TCR beta V gene segment behaved as functional or pseudogenic. Typing coverage varied by locus: 629-630 donors for A, B, C, DRB1 and DQB1; roughly 520 for DQA1; nearly 610 for DPA1; around 450 for DPB1. A later analysis re-analyzed previously published TCR beta repertoires from 650 to 800 donors and added high-resolution HLA genotyping to study TCR occurrence patterns. Besides the first cohort of some 670 subjects, a separate validation cohort made up of about 120 different subjects was used. Roughly 5 DR-DQ haplotypes were handled as single units for association and clustering because linkage in the cohort was strong. HLA typing included class I and class II loci at four-digit resolution. The aim of the study was to test whether cataloging public T cell receptors could identify signatures of past pathogen exposure. In the later analysis, no new phenotypic data were used to find candidate immune exposures; instead, reliance was placed on TCR beta sequences and their occurrence across donors. An early release covering about 600 HLA-typed donors comprised approximately 290 gigabases of sequencing data and 85 million or so unique TCR sequences. Genome-wide SNP genotypes for about 55% of the roughly 670 donors were used in a later genetic analysis, which treated that subset as a discovery cohort. Donor age, sex, ethnicity and CMV serostatus were collected together with the repertoire data. Among 300 to 500 genotyped donors of the cohort, an average of around 240,000 unique TCR beta nucleotide sequences was sequenced per donor, of which about 20% were non-productive. Every repertoire in the discovery cohort had been generated on one and the same sequencing platform. To predict cytomegalovirus infection status, the study brought together high-throughput TCR immunosequencing, statistical association of individual TCRs with disease status, and machine learning. The genetic ancestry cluster associated with self-reported Caucasian donors included around four fifths of the roughly 390 genotyped donors. Summary of the overall study and its limitations: A total of some 180 TCR beta chains were listed by the study as associated with cytomegalovirus. A further reported finding was that TCR beta sequences accurately predicted the HLA-A and HLA-B alleles for most subjects in the first cohort. Because HLA typing was unavailable for some donors at each locus, only the typed subset was used in association tests. A cluster of highly shared sequence variants was judged likely to represent a technical artifact of the sequencing pipeline. The authors suggested that the approach could potentially be generalized to other disease states and immunological phenotypes. In a later analysis, HLA-associated TCR beta chains were found to be more clonally expanded and to have lower generation probabilities than equally common non-associated chains. While some public TCRs were present in many individuals, most TCR sequences turned up only very rarely across donors. When HLA alleles, especially DR and DQ, strongly co-occurred, TCR associations were difficult to assign to individual alleles. For the cohort, immune exposure information was limited to CMV serostatus. Cytomegalovirus status was reported to be diagnosed by the classifier with high specificity and sensitivity in both the original and validation cohorts. A later analysis reported that several top co-occurrence clusters appeared linked to parvovirus B19, influenza, CMV and Epstein-Barr virus. A later genetic analysis reported fewer N-insertions in productive TCRs among donors in an Asian-associated ancestry cluster than the roughly 670-donor mean. Sequencing depth was assumed to be roughly uniform across donors in the presence/absence analyses, though that assumption may not hold. In an earlier analysis of around 500 of the donors, most TCR beta V segments appeared in productive rearrangements about 90% or about 30% of the time, broadly matching IMGT annotations. The 87-base-pair reads could not distinguish some IMGT-functional V segments, including TRBV6-2 and TRBV6-3, so those segments were excluded. In vitro tests confirmed that a few of the cytomegalovirus-associated TCR beta chains recognize cytomegalovirus antigens. Because counts were too low, around 18 rarely observed V segments, including chromosome 9 orphons, were left out of the earlier analysis of some 600 of the donors. A later analysis found that TCR association rates varied across HLA loci, with DRB1 alleles showing the most associated TCRs and HLA-C alleles the fewest. Linkage disequilibrium might explain the correlated functional status among segregating V segments, but an unknown experimental factor could not be excluded. A later genetic analysis associated a missense DCLRE1C variant with V-gene and J-gene trimming of TCR beta chains, and an independent cohort replicated the association. Specific HLA alleles were associated with roughly 16,000 TCR beta sequences at a false discovery rate of 0.05 in a later analysis. Only TCR beta chains were sequenced in this cohort, and the absence of alpha or paired-chain data limited detectable features. In a later analysis, most CMV-associated TCR beta chains were found to appear HLA-restricted, with HLA associations seemingly driven largely by CMV exposure.

The cohort consisted of approximately 670 healthy bone marrow donors. All cohort members were sampled while nominally healthy, although unrecorded immune exposures were likely present. The donor was CMV seronegative and belonged to the group of around 400 seronegative cohort members. Every donor gave a peripheral blood sample, and the peripheral blood mononuclear cells from that sample were used for TCR beta sequencing. The Qiagen DNeasy Blood Extraction Kit was used to extract genomic DNA from the blood cell samples. CDR1 and CDR2, looked up from the germline V gene, are SGHDT and YYEEEE. Including cysteine and phenylalanine, the CDR3 has 15 amino acids. Only the CDR3 region is kept as DNA, spanning 45 bases read in frame from base 1. V is pruned by 4 bases and J by 7 bases, leaving 8 bases of the junction without a gene match.

The receptor was isolated from a woman between 40 and 55 years old in good health and CMV-seronegative. The sequencing input was PBMCs. The rearranged chain carries TRBV5-6 and TRBJ1-2, with 12 middle bases fitting TRBD1. The CDR3: CASSPLGQGAIGYTF. The DNA sequence is TGTGCCAGCAGCCCCCTGGGACAGGGGGCAATTGGCTACACCTTC. The entire variable domain, with the stretches around the CDR3 drawn from the reference TRBV5-6 and TRBJ1-2 proteins, is DAGVTQSPTHLIKTRGQQVTLRCSPKSGHDTVSWYQQALGQGPQFIFQYYEEEERQRGNFPDRFSGHQFPNYSSELNVNALLLGDSALYLCASSPLGQGAIGYTFGSGTRLTVV.